The entry that follows covers one TCR beta chain sequence. This CDR3 contains 14 residues. V lost 4 bases and J lost 4, with 15 bases in between. Germline V gene sequence: CDR1 SGHRS, CDR2 YFSETQ. This sample is part of a study of OX40 agonist ivuxolimab in advanced cancers. Study-level background: Of the patients, three showed partial responses, one with hepatocellular carcinoma and two with cutaneous melanoma.

The investigators sampled blood at baseline, at cycle 4 day 1, and at cycle 7 day 1. Sequencing used immunoSEQ multiplex PCR; TCRdb keeps in-frame clones, though not all of them. In the table there are tens of thousands of clones, 89% of which are singletons. The sample in question was CD4+ or CD8+ T cells sorted from blood, obtained in a trial of the OX40 agonist ivuxolimab. This chain uses TRBV5-1 with TRBJ2-7, with D possibly being TRBD1 (7 bases). This clonotype originated in an adult with an advanced solid tumor such as melanoma, head and neck, liver or kidney cancer. The CDR3 is CASSVEGQIYEQYF. The CDR3 DNA sequence: TGCGCCAGCAGCGTGGAGGGACAGATATACGAGCAGTACTTC.